This T cell receptor (beta chain) is drawn from a study of T-cell reconstitution after alpha-beta-depleted transplantation in children. V lost 10 bases and J 0 bases, leaving 13 bases between the germline ends. The CDR3 has 14 amino acids. Construction of the TCRbeta library involved unique molecular identifiers. TCRdb analysed the PCR reads with MiXCR anew, one entry per CDR3 protein. In the table there are 750,000 to 950,000 distinct CDR3 sequences, less than 20% of which are singletons. The sample consisted of PBMCs, mostly from graft donor cells, taken 360 days after TCRalphabeta/CD19-depleted stem cell transplant. The receptor was derived from a male patient between 10 and 17 years old who had a stem cell transplant for acute lymphoblastic leukemia, so the T cells may come from the graft donor. The rearrangement uses TRBV12-3 or TRBV12-4 and TRBJ2-1; perhaps D is TRBD1 or TRBD2 (5 bases each). The CDR3 loop is CAIQDWSSYNEQFF. The CDR3 DNA sequence: TGTGCCATACAGGACTGGAGCTCCTACAATGAGCAGTTCTTC.